The 17 T cell receptor beta chains below come from one sample, sequenced in a study of human T cells and chemical hapten exposure. The time point: patch test 3, about 24 weeks after DPC sensitization. As to treatment: therapeutic diphenylcyclopropenone sensitization with weekly scalp DPC. TCRdb redid the calling of the RACE reads with MiXCR, one entry per CDR3 protein. The sample has roughly 100,000 distinct CDR3 sequences, 34% seen once. This specimen consisted of whole blood, obtained in connection with sensitization to the hapten diphenylcyclopropenone (DPC). The source is a man aged 40-49 years with alopecia areata. Some clones in this sample may be carry-over from other donors' samples.

The CDR3 region is CSAREVAGVLGEQFF. The CDR3 DNA reads TGCAGTGCTAGAGAGGTAGCGGGAGTGTTGGGTGAGCAGTTCTTC. The genes are TRBV20-1 and TRBJ2-1; 9 bases match TRBD2. CDR1 is DFQATT and CDR2 is SNEGSKA in the germline V gene (reference sequence). There are 15 residues in the CDR3. Trimming cost V 0 bases and J 9 bases; bases outside gene matches: 9.

This clonotype was seen a few times. The genes are TRBV6-2 or TRBV6-3 and TRBJ1-4; D not certain. Germline values: CDR1 MNHEY, CDR2 SVGEGT. The CDR3 is 13 residues long. With 2 bases removed from V and 6 bases from J, the gap between germline ends came to 7 bases. The CDR3, as DNA: TGTGCCAGCAGTTACGGGAACGATGAAAAACTGTTTTTT. Amino acid sequence: CASSYGNDEKLFF.

This clonotype occurred a few times. The chain couples TRBV7-2 to TRBJ2-3, with no clear D. From germline, CDR1 is SGHTA and CDR2 FQGNSA. This CDR3 spans 11 amino acids. With 5 bases removed from V and 8 bases from J, the gap between germline ends came to 8 bases. This chain's CDR3 is CASSHTPTQYF. The CDR3 coding sequence is TGTGCCAGCAGCCACACCCCTACGCAGTATTTT.

This clonotype was seen repeatedly, ten times or more. This chain connects TRBV29-1 to TRBJ2-3; unclear D gene. CDR1 SQVTM and CDR2 ANQGSEA come from the germline V gene. V was cut by 3 bases and J by 0 bases, with 4 bases left in between. The length of the CDR3 is 12 residues. As DNA, the CDR3 is TGCAGCGTTGAGGGTAGCACAGATACGCAGTATTTT. The encoded protein is CSVEGSTDTQYF.

J is TRBJ2-7 and V is TRBV6-2 or TRBV6-3; TRBD1 aligns across 9 bases. The junction had 1 base not matched to a gene; V was cut back by 5 bases and J by 2 bases. CDR3 size: 13 residues. Looked up from germline, CDR1 is MNHEY and CDR2 is SVGEGT. CDR3: CASSGQGTYEQYF. The CDR3 region has the DNA TGTGCCAGCAGTGGACAGGGGACCTACGAGCAGTACTTC.

This clonotype turned up a few times. The chain employs TRBV6-2 or TRBV6-3 and TRBJ2-3; no clear D gene. CDR1 and CDR2 (germline): MNHEY, SVGEGT. Trimming left V 0 bases short and J 6 bases short, with 10 bases between. The CDR3 is made up of 14 amino acids. CDR3: CASSYSSVSDTQYF. The DNA of the CDR3 is TGTGCCAGCAGTTACTCATCGGTTAGCGATACGCAGTATTTT.

The chain recombines TRBV5-1 with TRBJ2-5; TRBD1 aligns across 7 bases. Germline assignment: CDR1 SGHRS and CDR2 YFSETQ. This CDR3 is built from 13 residues. V was clipped by 6 bases and J by 4 bases; unmatched bases: 6. The CDR3 here is CASTPPGGETQYF. The CDR3 DNA follows: TGCGCCAGCACCCCCCCAGGGGGAGAGACCCAGTACTTC. Variable domain in full (rest from reference TRBV5-1 and TRBJ2-5): KAGVTQTPRYLIKTRGQQVTLSCSPISGHRSVSWYQQTPGQGLQFLFEYFSETQRNKGNFPGRFSGRQFSNSRSEMNVSTLELGDSALYLCASTPPGGETQYFGPGTRLLVL.

This clonotype has only a few counts. The chain combines TRBV7-2 with TRBJ2-5; no definite D call. The ends were cut back, 3 bases at V and 2 bases at J, with 7 bases in the middle. Germline-derived CDR1 and CDR2 are SGHTA and FQGNSA. The CDR3 contains 13 residues. CDR3 nucleotides: TGTGCCAGCAGCTTTGGGCAGCAAGAGACCCAGTACTTC. Protein: CASSFGQQETQYF.

The V and J genes are TRBV11-1 and TRBJ2-5, with D possibly matching TRBD1 (6 bases). CDR1 is SGHAT, CDR2 FQDESV, per germline (reference sequence). V was clipped by 6 bases and J by 5 bases, with 10 bases between them. The CDR3 covers 12 residues. The CDR3 DNA reads TGTGCCAGCAGATCAGGGGTTGAGACCCAGTACTTC. Translation: CASRSGVETQYF.

This chain joins TRBV20-1 and TRBJ2-1; D is ambiguous. The germline CDR1 and CDR2 sequences are DFQATT and SNEGSKA (reference sequence). The germline V and J ends were trimmed by 4 bases and 5 bases, with 6 bases remaining between them. The CDR3 is 11 residues long. As DNA, the CDR3 is TGCAGTGCTATTCTGGACAATGAGCAGTTCTTC. Encoded protein: CSAILDNEQFF.

This sequence joins TRBV7-7 and TRBJ1-1; 9 bases line up with TRBD1. This CDR3 is 16 amino acids long. Germline CDR1 and CDR2: SSHAT and FNYEAQ (reference sequence). J lost 0 bases, V lost 2 bases, and 4 bases had no gene match. The chain's CDR3 is CASSLSGTGMNTEAFF. CDR3 coding DNA: TGTGCCAGCAGCTTATCTGGGACAGGGATGAACACTGAAGCTTTCTTT. Filled out from reference TRBV7-7 and TRBJ1-1, the complete variable domain reads GAGVSQSPRYKVTKRGQDVTLRCDPISSHATLYWYQQALGQGPEFLTYFNYEAQPDKSGLPSDRFSAERPEGSISTLTIQRTEQRDSAMYRCASSLSGTGMNTEAFFGQGTRLTVV.

The chain links TRBV6-2 or TRBV6-3 to TRBJ2-1, with D hard to call. Deletions cut 6 bases from V and 5 bases from J, with 11 bases between. There are 13 residues in the CDR3. Germline V gene data show CDR1 as MNHEY and CDR2 as SVGEGT. CDR3 sequence (DNA): TGTGCCAGCAGCCGAGTCCGGAACAATGAGCAGTTCTTC. Its translation is CASSRVRNNEQFF.

This clonotype showed up just a few times. The genes are TRBV3-1 and TRBJ2-3, with 12 bases identical to TRBD2. CDR1 is LGHDT and CDR2 is YNNKEL in the germline V gene (reference sequence). This CDR3 contains 21 residues. V was pared by 0 bases and J by 2 bases, with 15 bases of the junction left unmatched. The CDR3 DNA reads TGTGCCAGCAGCCAAGAGTCCCCCACTAGCGGGAGGTGGGTCTACACAGATACGCAGTATTTT. Amino acids: CASSQESPTSGRWVYTDTQYF.

This clonotype appeared a few times. The DNA for the CDR3 is TGCGCCAGCAGCTTGTTCCTTACGGGGCAGACTAGCTCCTACAATGAGCAGTTCTTC. Residues: CASSLFLTGQTSSYNEQFF. The chain carries TRBV5-1 and TRBJ2-1, with D possibly TRBD2 on 6 matching bases. Germline values: CDR1 SGHRS, CDR2 YFSETQ. The ends were cut back, 1 base at V and 0 bases at J, with 20 bases in the middle. CDR3 length: 19 amino acids.

The CDR3 DNA reads TGTGCCAGCAAACCGCCCAGGGACAGAGCCTTAGCCAAAAACATTCAGTACTTC. Its translation: CASKPPRDRALAKNIQYF. The chain couples TRBV6-5 to TRBJ2-4; the match to TRBD1 covers 7 bases. The CDR3 covers 18 residues. Germline V CDR1 and CDR2: MNHEY, SVGAGI. V lost 7 bases, J lost 0 bases, and 15 bases stayed unmatched.

V usage is TRBV27 and J usage is TRBJ2-7; no clear D gene. CDR3 length: 12 amino acids. Germline CDR1 is MNHEY and CDR2 is SMNVEV (reference sequence). V was pared by 9 bases and J by 2 bases, with 11 bases between. Here the CDR3 reads CASGLKPYEQYF. CDR3 DNA sequence: TGTGCCAGTGGCTTGAAGCCCTACGAGCAGTACTTC.

The chain carries TRBV6-5 and TRBJ1-4; no clear D gene. This CDR3 comprises 16 residues. From germline, CDR1 is MNHEY and CDR2 SVGAGI. The ends were cut back, 1 base at V and 8 bases at J, with 17 bases in the middle. The CDR3 nucleotides read TGTGCCAGCAGTTACTATAGGGCCCAAAGTAGCGAAAAACTGTTTTTT. Translating it yields CASSYYRAQSSEKLFF.